These 3 T cell receptor beta chains share one sample of origin, sequenced in a study of T cell responses to AZD1222 COVID-19 vaccine. The assay was immunoSEQ multiplex PCR, and TCRdb's table has in-frame clones only and misses some. The sample lists some 120,000 clones, roughly nine tenths occurring once. The sequencing here drew on peripheral blood, taken on day 0 of AZD1222 vaccination. All receptors come from an adult in good health.

V gene TRBV24-1 combines with J gene TRBJ1-2; 10 nucleotides align to TRBD1. The germline CDR1 and CDR2 sequences are KGHDR and SFDVKD. This CDR3 comprises 13 residues. The J segment lost 8 bases and the V segment lost 5 bases, leaving 4 bases of the junction unmatched. CDR3 sequence reads: CATSGGTGEGYTF. The CDR3 DNA is TGTGCCACCAGTGGCGGGACAGGGGAGGGCTACACCTTC.

Only one count was recorded for this clone. The rearrangement joins TRBV6-5 to TRBJ1-5; perhaps TRBD1 as D (5 bases). The CDR3 is 15 residues long. Deletions cut 10 bases from V and 1 base from J, with 17 bases between. Germline CDR1 and CDR2: MNHEY and SVGAGI. The CDR3 is CATCSTGPSNQPQHF. The CDR3 nucleotides read TGTGCCACCTGCTCAACGGGACCGAGCAATCAGCCCCAGCATTTT.

The chain couples TRBV19 to TRBJ2-1; D remains ambiguous. V was cut by 5 bases and J by 0 bases, with 11 bases left in between. The CDR3 extends over 15 amino acids. The germline CDR1 and CDR2 sequences are LNHDA and SQIVND (reference sequence). The CDR3 bases are TGTGCCAGTAGTCCCATCCCTAGCTCCTACAATGAGCAGTTCTTC. It yields the protein CASSPIPSSYNEQFF.